This record concerns one T cell receptor beta chain sequence. This clonotype was seen only a few times. Its cognate antigen has yet to be identified. It has no much larger one-base neighbor in the sample; base qualities were not kept. Stable Graves' hyperthyroidism was defined as the absence of progression to ophthalmopathy over 18 months of follow-up. The hyperthyroidism patients were between 18 and 65 years old and newly diagnosed, with a disease duration of less than 2 months. Patients with uncontrolled infections, other autoimmune diseases, pregnancy or lactation were excluded. Diagnoses were based on clinical symptoms, serum thyroxine and TRAb, thyroid ultrasound and orbital computed tomography. Ficoll-Paque density gradient centrifugation was used to isolate PBMCs from about 9.4 ml of fresh peripheral blood. Total RNA was extracted using Trizol reagent, and RNA quality was assessed on an Agilent 2100 Bioanalyzer.

These data come from a study of T cells in Graves' hyperthyroidism and ophthalmopathy (dated by TCRdb to about 2019). Concerning the study at large: Peripheral blood was collected at initial diagnosis, before any treatment. An independent validation cohort of around 19 hyperthyroidism patients and about 16 patients who later progressed to ophthalmopathy tested prospective prediction of ophthalmopathy. In about 6 Graves' hyperthyroidism patients, the study also compared T-cell repertoires from thyroid tissue with T-cell repertoires from blood. Following sampling, methimazole starting at 30 mg daily was given to hyperthyroidism patients, and high-dose intravenous methylprednisolone was given to ophthalmopathy patients. For training and testing, the approximately 97 patients in the discovery cohort were randomly divided in a 7:3 ratio. TCR V-J signatures able to tell the groups apart were searched for in a discovery cohort of approximately 95 patients, of whom under 45 had Graves' ophthalmopathy and around 56 had stable Graves' hyperthyroidism. The paper describes TCR Vbeta CDR3 sequencing of 120 to 150 peripheral blood samples, made up of 43 ophthalmopathy patients, 70 to 75 hyperthyroidism patients and roughly 17 progressor patients. Paper-wide results and their limitations: Sample size was not statistically predetermined, and investigators were not blinded to group allocation. Most expanded thyroid clonotypes (frequency above 0.001) were also found in blood, which suggests that blood repertoires may mirror thyroid immune responses. Ophthalmopathy was separated from stable hyperthyroidism by a 13 V-J signature model, with about 86% sensitivity and just over 81% specificity obtained in cross-validation and 80%/75% obtained in testing. In validation, the model predicted progression to ophthalmopathy with 65% to 71% sensitivity and around 72% specificity, a median of around six months before onset.

The TCR beta CDR3 regions were amplified from the RNA transcripts. A first-round RT-PCR of the TCR CDR3 used the HTBI primer set with the Qiagen OneStep RT-PCR kit. A second multiplex PCR round built the libraries, followed by size selection and purification. Paired-end sequencing of the libraries was performed with 100 bp reads on an Illumina HiSeq2000. The authors processed their data as follows. Raw data were processed with SOAPnuke, discarding reads with adapters, uncalled bases, mean Phred below 15, or no exact constant-primer or identifier match. COPE v1.2.5 was used to merge the high-quality paired reads, and each unique nucleotide sequence was defined as a clonotype. Clonotypes were aligned to IMGT TRBV, TRBD and TRBJ reference segments using MiTCR v1.1. The analysis was restricted to V-J combinations with a frequency above 0.0001, which together covered around 99% of the repertoires. A TCS score was defined as the ratio between F50 (clonal expansion) and ExV (chaos), using BLOSUM62-based TCRdist between CDR3 peptides within each V-J. Welch's t-statistics and random forest reduced roughly 530 V-J features to 13, which were used in a naive Bayes classifier (R e1071). The Morisita-Horn index was used to measure how similar the thyroid and blood repertoires were. Using fastp at Q25 and MiXCR, TCRdb reprocessed the public reads and kept productive beta chains. Rows are unified per CDR3 protein, each entry keeping the most common DNA and genes. In this record, the V and J calls reflect TCRdb's handling and not the investigators' own analysis. In this sample the table shows 700,000 to 850,000 distinct CDR3 sequences, over 35% of which occur a single time. 30% to 40% of the sample comes from the top ten.

Sequenced material: blood. This TCR came from a middle-aged woman with Graves' hyperthyroidism.

The CDR3 corresponds to CASRRGQHQETQYF. The DNA is as follows: TGTGCCAGTAGACGGGGACAGCATCAAGAGACCCAGTACTTC. Recombination connected TRBV19 to TRBJ2-5; a stretch of 7 junction bases matches TRBD1. Germline trimming: 6 bases from V, 2 bases from J; junction bases outside gene matches: 6. The CDR3, from cysteine to phenylalanine, totals 14 residues. Only the CDR3 region is kept as DNA, spanning 42 bases read in frame from base 1. In the germline V gene (reference sequence), CDR1 corresponds to LNHDA and CDR2 to SQIVND.